One and the same sample provided the 8 T cell receptor beta chains below, sequenced in a study of T cells in Graves' hyperthyroidism and ophthalmopathy. Researchers took RNA transcripts and amplified the TCR beta CDR3 regions from them. The primer set for the first-round RT-PCR of the TCR CDR3 was HTBI. MiXCR was run by TCRdb on the multiplex PCR reads, yielding one entry per CDR3 protein. The sample holds under 300,000 distinct CDR3 sequences, 10% to 15% seen once. Material for sequencing was blood. These receptors were obtained from a woman in her thirties with Graves' hyperthyroidism that later progressed to Graves' ophthalmopathy.

CDR3 region: CASSLQGLVYEQYF. DNA of the CDR3: TGTGCCAGCAGCCTACAGGGGTTGGTATACGAGCAGTACTTC. The V gene is TRBV12-3 or TRBV12-4, the J gene TRBJ2-7; 7 nucleotides align to TRBD1. V trimming: 6 bases; J trimming: 4 bases; junction bases outside the gene matches: 9. The CDR3 sequence is 14 residues long.

The gene calls are TRBV4-1 and TRBJ1-5; 10 bases are a match to TRBD1. This CDR3 is built from 14 residues. V lost 9 bases to trimming and J lost 7 bases; unmatched junction nucleotides: 9. Germline V gives CDR1 MGHRA, CDR2 YSYEKL. In DNA form, the CDR3 reads TGCGCCAGTACAAGACAGGGGGCTCAGCAGCCCCAGCATTTT. Its translation is CASTRQGAQQPQHF.

In its sample, this clonotype was seen many times. J is TRBJ2-5 and V is TRBV2, with 7 nucleotides matching TRBD2. This CDR3 comprises 14 residues. The germline V gene has CDR1 SNHLY and CDR2 FYNNEI. The trim removed 8 bases at V and 4 bases at J, leaving 10 bases unmatched. The CDR3, as DNA: TGTGCCAGCGGCGCCGAGGGAGGGCGAGAGACCCAGTACTTC. This sequence encodes CASGAEGGRETQYF. The full variable domain, completed using reference TRBV2 and TRBJ2-5, is EPEVTQTPSHQVTQMGQEVILRCVPISNHLYFYWYRQILGQKVEFLVSFYNNEISEKSEIFDDQFSVERPDGSNFTLKIRSTKLEDSAMYFCASGAEGGRETQYFGPGTRLLVL.

J is TRBJ2-1 and V is TRBV27; TRBD2 matches at 13 bases. V shed 0 bases, J shed 7 bases, and the junction held 3 bases outside the gene matches. CDR3 size: 16 residues. Germline V gives CDR1 MNHEY, CDR2 SMNVEV (reference sequence). The CDR3 coding sequence is TGTGCCAGCAGTTTATCGACTAGCGGGGGGAAGAATGAGCAGTTCTTC. It codes for CASSLSTSGGKNEQFF.

This clonotype was picked up many times. The chain recombines TRBV12-3 or TRBV12-4 with TRBJ2-5, with 8 bases fitting TRBD2. The CDR3 sequence is 12 residues long. V lost 3 bases and J lost 10; bases outside the gene matches: 4. The CDR3 protein is CASSFGSGDQYF. CDR3 in DNA: TGTGCCAGCAGTTTTGGTAGCGGGGACCAGTACTTC.

This clonotype was seen at least ten times. The rearrangement joins TRBV24-1 to TRBJ2-1; 7 nucleotides agree with TRBD2. Germline values: CDR1 KGHDR, CDR2 SFDVKD. V was pared by 1 base and J by 2 bases, with 1 base of the junction left unmatched. The CDR3 is 15 residues long. In nucleotides, the CDR3 is TGTGCCACCAGTGATTTCAGCGGGGCCTACAATGAGCAGTTCTTC. This gives the protein CATSDFSGAYNEQFF.

This clonotype was counted ten times or more. J is TRBJ1-4 and V is TRBV6-1; 7 bases agree with TRBD1. The germline V gene has CDR1 MNHNS and CDR2 SASEGT. CDR3 length: 15 residues. V dropped 5 bases and J dropped 7; count of bases not matched to a gene: 10. The CDR3 loop reads CASSNLGGLGEKLFF. The CDR3 DNA reads as TGTGCCAGCAGTAATCTAGGGGGCTTGGGTGAAAAACTGTTTTTT.

This clonotype was recorded many times. The chain has TRBV7-6 and TRBJ1-6, with 7 positions matching TRBD1. Germline V gene lookup returns CDR1 SGHVS and CDR2 FNYEAQ. This CDR3 is 14 amino acids long. Trimming took 8 bases from V and 8 from J; bases not matched to a gene: 9. The CDR3 reads CASGDRVGDSPLHF. As DNA, the CDR3 is TGTGCCAGCGGAGACAGGGTCGGGGATTCACCCCTCCACTTT.